One T cell receptor (beta chain) is described in this entry. Its antigen is as yet unknown. This sample stems from a study of CD8 T cells in ankylosing spondylitis. General study findings and limits: Reportedly, matched ankylosing spondylitis synovial fluid was significantly enriched for disease-linked clones. It appeared that ankylosing spondylitis blood was characterized by a TCR beta motif of under ten highly homologous variants. Disease-linked clones had a CD8+ phenotype and relatively low frequency in peripheral blood. Earlier authors reported some of these motif variants in reactive arthritis synovial fluid and blood.

CDR1 and CDR2 from the germline V gene are SGHTA and FQGNSA. The CDR3 has 14 amino acids. The V gene end was trimmed by 4 bases and the J gene end by 9 bases; junction bases not matched to a gene: 7. TCRdb re-called the 5' RACE reads through MiXCR, storing one row per CDR3 protein. The sample lists some 840,000 distinct CDR3 sequences, roughly 10% occurring once. Sequencing was done on a sample of blood, either unsorted or a sorted T cell fraction (not recorded which). The V and J genes are TRBV7-2 and TRBJ2-7, with 12 bases aligning to TRBD2. This sequence was found in a male donor with ankylosing spondylitis. The CDR3 DNA reads as TGTGCCAGCAGCTCTAGCGGGAGGGCCTGGGGGCAGTACTTC. Translated: CASSSSGRAWGQYF.